The clone carrying this T cell receptor (beta chain) was seen just once. Its antigen is unidentified. The CDR3 spans 15 residues. Germline V CDR1 and CDR2: SGHNT, YYREEE (reference sequence). J gave up 1 base and V 0 bases, and 3 bases lay outside the gene matches. Subsequent to approximately 9 days of culture, CD4+ T cells were isolated. The data originate from a study of vaccination effects on CD4 cells after COVID-19. Study observations and caveats: Convalescent patients in the study were few, and early post-infection timepoints were absent.

The protocol was immunoSEQ multiplex PCR, while the TCRdb copy is restricted to in-frame clones and leaves out a portion. The sample records tens of thousands of clones, 68% being singletons. This sample comprised CD4+ T cells from PBMCs cultured without peptide, obtained before COVID-19 vaccination. The chain employs TRBV5-4 and TRBJ1-1; 7 positions match TRBD1. This TCR was sampled from a human donor who received a COVID-19 vaccine. CDR3 DNA sequence: TGTGCCAGCAGCTTGGCCCGGGACAGGAACACTGAAGCTTTCTTT. Amino acid sequence: CASSLARDRNTEAFF. The complete variable domain, with remaining parts taken from reference TRBV5-4 and TRBJ1-1, reads ETGVTQSPTHLIKTRGQQVTLRCSSQSGHNTVSWYQQALGQGPQFIFQYYREEENGRGNFPPRFSGLQFPNYSSELNVNALELDDSALYLCASSLARDRNTEAFFGQGTRLTVV.